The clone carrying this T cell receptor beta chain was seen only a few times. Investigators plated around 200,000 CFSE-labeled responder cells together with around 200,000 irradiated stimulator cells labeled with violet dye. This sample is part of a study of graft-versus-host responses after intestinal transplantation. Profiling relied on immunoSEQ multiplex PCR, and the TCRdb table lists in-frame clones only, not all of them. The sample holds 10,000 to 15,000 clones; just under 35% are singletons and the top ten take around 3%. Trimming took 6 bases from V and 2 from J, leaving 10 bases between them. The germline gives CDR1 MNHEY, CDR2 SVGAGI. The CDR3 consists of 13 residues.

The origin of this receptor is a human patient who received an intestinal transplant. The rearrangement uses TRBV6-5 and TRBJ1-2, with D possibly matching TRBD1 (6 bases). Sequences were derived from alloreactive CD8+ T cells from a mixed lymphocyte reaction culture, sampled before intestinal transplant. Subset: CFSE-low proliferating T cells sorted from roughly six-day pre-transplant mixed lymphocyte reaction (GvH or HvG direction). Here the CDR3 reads CASRLTGNYGYTF. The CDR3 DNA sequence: TGTGCCAGCAGACTTACAGGGAACTATGGCTACACCTTC.